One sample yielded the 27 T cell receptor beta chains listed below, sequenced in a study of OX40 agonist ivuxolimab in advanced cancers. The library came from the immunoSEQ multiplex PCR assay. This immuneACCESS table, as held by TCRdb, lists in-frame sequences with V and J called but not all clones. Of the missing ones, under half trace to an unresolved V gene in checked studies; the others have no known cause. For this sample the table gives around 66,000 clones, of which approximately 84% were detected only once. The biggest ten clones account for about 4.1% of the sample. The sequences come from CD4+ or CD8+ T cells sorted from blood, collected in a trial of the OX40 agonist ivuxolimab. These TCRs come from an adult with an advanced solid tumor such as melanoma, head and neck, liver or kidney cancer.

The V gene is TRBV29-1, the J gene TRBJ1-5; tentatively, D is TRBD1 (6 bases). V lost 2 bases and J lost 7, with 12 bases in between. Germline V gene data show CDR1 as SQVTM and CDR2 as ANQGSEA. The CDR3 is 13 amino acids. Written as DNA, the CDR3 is TGCAGCGTTGAACAGGGGACCGGCCAGCCCCAGCATTTT. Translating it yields CSVEQGTGQPQHF.

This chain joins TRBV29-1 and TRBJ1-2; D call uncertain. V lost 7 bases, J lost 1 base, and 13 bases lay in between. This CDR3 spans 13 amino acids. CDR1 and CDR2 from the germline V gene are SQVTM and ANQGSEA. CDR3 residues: CSATKGGNYGYTF. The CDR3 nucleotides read TGCAGCGCCACCAAAGGCGGTAACTATGGCTACACCTTC.

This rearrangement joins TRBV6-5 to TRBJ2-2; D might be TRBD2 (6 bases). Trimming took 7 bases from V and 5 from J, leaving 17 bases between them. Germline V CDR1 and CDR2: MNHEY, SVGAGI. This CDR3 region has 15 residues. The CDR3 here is CASTPGRGKTGELFF. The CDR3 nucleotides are TGTGCCAGCACCCCGGGGCGGGGCAAAACCGGGGAGCTGTTTTTT.

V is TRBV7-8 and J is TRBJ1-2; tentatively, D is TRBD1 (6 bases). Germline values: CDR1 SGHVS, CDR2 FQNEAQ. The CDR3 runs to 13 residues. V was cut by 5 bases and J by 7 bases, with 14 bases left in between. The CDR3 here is CASSQRGAVGYTF. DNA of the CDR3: TGTGCCAGCAGCCAGAGGGGGGCGGTTGGCTACACCTTC.

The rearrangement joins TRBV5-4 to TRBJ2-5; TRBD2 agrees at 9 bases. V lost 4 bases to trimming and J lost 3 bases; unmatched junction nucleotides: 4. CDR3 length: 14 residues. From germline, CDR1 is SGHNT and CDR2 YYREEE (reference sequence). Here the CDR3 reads CASSLAGMEETQYF. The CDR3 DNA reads TGTGCCAGCAGCCTAGCGGGGATGGAAGAGACCCAGTACTTC.

CDR3 DNA: TGTGCCAGTAACGCCAGGGGGAATGAAAAACTGTTTTTT. It yields the protein CASNARGNEKLFF. V usage is TRBV19 and J usage is TRBJ1-4; TRBD1 matches at 7 bases. Germline V gives CDR1 LNHDA, CDR2 SQIVND (reference sequence). V lost 7 bases and J lost 5; bases outside the gene matches: 4. This CDR3 is built from 13 residues.

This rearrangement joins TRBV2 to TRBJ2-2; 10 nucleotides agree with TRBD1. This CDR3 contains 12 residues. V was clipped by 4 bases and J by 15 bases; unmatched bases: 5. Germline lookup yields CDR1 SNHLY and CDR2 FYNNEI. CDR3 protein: CASSGQGAPLFF. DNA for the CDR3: TGTGCCAGCAGTGGACAGGGGGCGCCATTGTTTTTT.

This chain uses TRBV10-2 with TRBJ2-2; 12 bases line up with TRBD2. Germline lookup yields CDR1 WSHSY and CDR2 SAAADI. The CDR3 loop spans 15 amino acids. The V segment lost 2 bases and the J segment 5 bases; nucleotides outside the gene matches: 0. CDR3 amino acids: CASSELAGGTGELFF. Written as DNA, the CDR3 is TGCGCCAGCAGTGAGCTAGCGGGGGGGACCGGGGAGCTGTTTTTT.

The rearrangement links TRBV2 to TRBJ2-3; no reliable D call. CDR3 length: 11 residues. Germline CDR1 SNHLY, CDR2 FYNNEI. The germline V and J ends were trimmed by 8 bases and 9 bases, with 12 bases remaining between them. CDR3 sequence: CASQAGITQYF. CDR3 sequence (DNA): TGTGCCAGCCAAGCAGGAATAACGCAGTATTTT.

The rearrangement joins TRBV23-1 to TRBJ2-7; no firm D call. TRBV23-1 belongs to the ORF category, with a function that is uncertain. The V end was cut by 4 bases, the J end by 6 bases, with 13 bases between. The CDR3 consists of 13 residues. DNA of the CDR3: TGCGCCAGCAGTCCCCATGAGTTATGCGAGCAGTACTTC. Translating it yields CASSPHELCEQYF.

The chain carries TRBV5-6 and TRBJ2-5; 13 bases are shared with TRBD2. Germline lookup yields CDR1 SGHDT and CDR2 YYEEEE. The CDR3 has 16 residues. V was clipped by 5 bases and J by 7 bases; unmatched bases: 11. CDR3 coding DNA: TGTGCCAGCAGAGACGGGACTAGCGGGGACCCGGGGACCCAGTACTTC. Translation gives CASRDGTSGDPGTQYF.

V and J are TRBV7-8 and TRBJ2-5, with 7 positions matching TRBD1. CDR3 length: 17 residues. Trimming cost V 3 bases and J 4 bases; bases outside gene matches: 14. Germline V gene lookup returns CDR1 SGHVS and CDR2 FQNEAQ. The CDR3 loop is CASSFRGKGAGIETQYF. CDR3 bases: TGTGCCAGCAGCTTTAGGGGCAAGGGGGCCGGTATAGAGACCCAGTACTTC.

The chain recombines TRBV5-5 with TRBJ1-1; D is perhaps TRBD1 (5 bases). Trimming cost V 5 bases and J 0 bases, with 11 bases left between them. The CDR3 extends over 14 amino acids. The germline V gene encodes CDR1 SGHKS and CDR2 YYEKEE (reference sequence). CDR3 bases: TGTGCCAGCAGTGCGGCGGGGGTGAACACTGAAGCTTTCTTT. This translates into CASSAAGVNTEAFF.

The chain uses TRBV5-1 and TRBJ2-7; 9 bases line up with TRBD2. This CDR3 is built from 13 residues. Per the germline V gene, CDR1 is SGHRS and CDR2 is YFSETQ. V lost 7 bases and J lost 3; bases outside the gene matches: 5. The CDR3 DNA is TGCGCCAGCGCTAGCGGGACCAACTACGAGCAGTACTTC. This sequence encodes CASASGTNYEQYF.

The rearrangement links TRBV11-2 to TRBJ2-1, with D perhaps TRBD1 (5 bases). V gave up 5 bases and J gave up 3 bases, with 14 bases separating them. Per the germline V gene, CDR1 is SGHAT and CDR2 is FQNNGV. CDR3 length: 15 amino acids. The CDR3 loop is CASSQVGVNYNEQFF. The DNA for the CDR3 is TGTGCCAGCAGCCAGGTAGGGGTAAACTACAATGAGCAGTTCTTC.

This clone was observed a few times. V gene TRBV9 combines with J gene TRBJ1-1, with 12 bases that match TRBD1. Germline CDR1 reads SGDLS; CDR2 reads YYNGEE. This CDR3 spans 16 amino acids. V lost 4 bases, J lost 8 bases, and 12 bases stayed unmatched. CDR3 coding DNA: TGTGCCAGCAGCCCCGGTCCCGGGACAGGGGGCGTCGAAGCTTTCTTT. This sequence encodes CASSPGPGTGGVEAFF.

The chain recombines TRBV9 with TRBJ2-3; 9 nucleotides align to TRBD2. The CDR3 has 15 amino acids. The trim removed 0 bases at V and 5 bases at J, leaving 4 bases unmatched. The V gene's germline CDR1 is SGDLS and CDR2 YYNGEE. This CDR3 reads CASSVGGSGGDTQYF. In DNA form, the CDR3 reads TGTGCCAGCAGCGTAGGTGGTAGCGGGGGAGATACGCAGTATTTT.

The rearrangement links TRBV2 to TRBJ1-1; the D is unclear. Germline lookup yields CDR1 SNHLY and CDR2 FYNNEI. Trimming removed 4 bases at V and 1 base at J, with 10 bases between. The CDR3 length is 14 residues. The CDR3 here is CASSVSGPNTEAFF. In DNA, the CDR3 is TGTGCCAGCAGTGTCTCCGGACCGAACACTGAAGCTTTCTTT.

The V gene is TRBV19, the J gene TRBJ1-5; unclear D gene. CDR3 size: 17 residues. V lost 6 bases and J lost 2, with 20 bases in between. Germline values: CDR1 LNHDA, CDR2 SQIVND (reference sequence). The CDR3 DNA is TGTGCCAGTAGAGTACCCGGCGGTATAACTCGCAATCAGCCCCAGCATTTT. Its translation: CASRVPGGITRNQPQHF. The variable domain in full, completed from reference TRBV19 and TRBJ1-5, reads DGGITQSPKYLFRKEGQNVTLSCEQNLNHDAMYWYRQDPGQGLRLIYYSQIVNDFQKGDIAEGYSVSREKKESFPLTVTSAQKNPTAFYLCASRVPGGITRNQPQHFGDGTRLSIL.

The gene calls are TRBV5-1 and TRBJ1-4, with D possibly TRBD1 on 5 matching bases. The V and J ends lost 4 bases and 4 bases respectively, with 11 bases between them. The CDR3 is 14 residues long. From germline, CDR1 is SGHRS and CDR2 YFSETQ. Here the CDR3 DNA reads TGCGCCAGCAGCACCAGGGTCTATAATGAAAAACTGTTTTTT. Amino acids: CASSTRVYNEKLFF.

CDR3 amino acids: CASSGRMNTEAFF. DNA for the CDR3: TGTGCCAGCAGTGGGCGGATGAACACTGAAGCTTTCTTT. J is TRBJ1-1 and V is TRBV6-5; unclear D gene. Looked up from germline, CDR1 is MNHEY and CDR2 is SVGAGI. Trimming took 5 bases from V and 0 from J, leaving 7 bases between them. The CDR3 has 13 amino acids.

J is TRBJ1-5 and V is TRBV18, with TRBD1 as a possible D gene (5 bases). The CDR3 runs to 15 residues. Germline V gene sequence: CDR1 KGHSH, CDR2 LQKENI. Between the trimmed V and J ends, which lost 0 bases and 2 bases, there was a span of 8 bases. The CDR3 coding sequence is TGTGCCAGCTCACCACCGGAAGGGGGCAATCAGCCCCAGCATTTT. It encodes CASSPPEGGNQPQHF.

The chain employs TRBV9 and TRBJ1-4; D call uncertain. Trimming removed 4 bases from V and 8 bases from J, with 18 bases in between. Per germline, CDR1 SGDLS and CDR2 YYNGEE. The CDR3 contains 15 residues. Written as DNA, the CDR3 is TGTGCCAGCAGCTCGGCCATCTCCGTAGGGGAAAAACTGTTTTTT. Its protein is CASSSAISVGEKLFF.

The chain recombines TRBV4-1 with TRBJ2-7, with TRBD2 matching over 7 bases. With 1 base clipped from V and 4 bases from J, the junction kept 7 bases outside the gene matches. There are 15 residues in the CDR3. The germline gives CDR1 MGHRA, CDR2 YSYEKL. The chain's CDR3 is CASSQVYQGGYEQYF. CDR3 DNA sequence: TGCGCCAGCAGCCAAGTATACCAGGGAGGGTACGAGCAGTACTTC.

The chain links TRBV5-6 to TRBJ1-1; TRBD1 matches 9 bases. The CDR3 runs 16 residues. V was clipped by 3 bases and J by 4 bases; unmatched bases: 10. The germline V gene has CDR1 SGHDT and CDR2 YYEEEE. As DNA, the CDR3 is TGTGCCAGCAGCTCTCGGACAGGGGACTTGAGCACTGAAGCTTTCTTT. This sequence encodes CASSSRTGDLSTEAFF.

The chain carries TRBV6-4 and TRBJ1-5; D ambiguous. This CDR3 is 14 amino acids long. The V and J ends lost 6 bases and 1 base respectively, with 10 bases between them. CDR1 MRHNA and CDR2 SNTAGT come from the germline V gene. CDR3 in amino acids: CASSPSSSNQPQHF. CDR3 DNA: TGTGCCAGCAGCCCCAGCTCGAGCAATCAGCCCCAGCATTTT.

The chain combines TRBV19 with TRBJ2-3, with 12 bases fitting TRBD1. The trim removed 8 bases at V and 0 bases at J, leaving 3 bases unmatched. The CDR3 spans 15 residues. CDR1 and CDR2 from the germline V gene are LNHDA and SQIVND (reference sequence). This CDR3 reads CASAGQGASTDTQYF. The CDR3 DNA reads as TGTGCCAGTGCGGGACAGGGGGCTAGCACAGATACGCAGTATTTT. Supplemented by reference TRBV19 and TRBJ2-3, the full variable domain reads DGGITQSPKYLFRKEGQNVTLSCEQNLNHDAMYWYRQDPGQGLRLIYYSQIVNDFQKGDIAEGYSVSREKKESFPLTVTSAQKNPTAFYLCASAGQGASTDTQYFGPGTRLTVL.